These T cell receptor beta chains were read from a single sample in a study of T cells in Graves' hyperthyroidism and ophthalmopathy. TCRdb fed the multiplex PCR reads into MiXCR, producing one record per CDR3 protein. Here the sample spans a few hundred thousand distinct CDR3 sequences, 20% being singletons. The sample consisted of blood. The receptors were gathered from a man younger than 30 with Graves' hyperthyroidism. The CDR3 runs from the conserved cysteine through the conserved F or W. The D gene is left open where the match is weak. Rows may omit the clone size; those that give it use once, few, many or a size class.

few	TRBD1	TRBJ2-3	TRBV15	TGTGCCACCAGCAGAGATGGGGACAGACTCACAGATACGCAGTATTTT	CATSRDGDRLTDTQYF
many	NA	TRBJ1-6	TRBV12-3/TRBV12-4	TGTGCCAGCACCCAGCGGAGAGGGAATTCACCCCTCCACTTT	CASTQRRGNSPLHF
many	NA	TRBJ1-1	TRBV5-4	TGTGCCAGCAGCTACCCTGCGGATCCGGCGATCATGAACACTGAAGCTTTCTTT	CASSYPADPAIMNTEAFF
NA	NA	TRBJ1-2	TRBV6-2/TRBV6-3	TGTGCCAGCAGTCCGGCTTCCTACACGGAATACACCTATGGCTACACCTTC	CASSPASYTEYTYGYTF
many	TRBD1	TRBJ1-5	TRBV6-1	TGTGCCAGCAGTGCGGAGGGGGCAGGACAGCCCCAGCATTTT	CASSAEGAGQPQHF
many	TRBD1	TRBJ2-2	TRBV6-5	TGTGCCAGCAAGGGACAGGTGAACACCGGGGAGCTGTTTTTT	CASKGQVNTGELFF
many	NA	TRBJ1-5	TRBV5-1	TGCGCCAGCAGCTTGGCCTTTCCGGGGCAGCCCCAGCATTTT	CASSLAFPGQPQHF
NA	TRBD2	TRBJ2-5	TRBV2	TGTGCCAGCAGCGATAGCGGGAGGGCCATAGAGACCCAGTACTTC	CASSDSGRAIETQYF
NA	TRBD2	TRBJ2-5	TRBV19	TGTGCCAGTAGTCTTGGGGGGGGATTCGGAGAGACCCAGTACTTC	CASSLGGGFGETQYF
NA	NA	TRBJ2-7	TRBV7-8	TGTGCCAGCAGCACTTACGGGACTGACACCTACGAGCAGTACTTC	CASSTYGTDTYEQYF
NA	NA	TRBJ2-5	TRBV7-9	TGTGCCAGCAGCTCCCAGAAAGAGACCCAGTACTTC	CASSSQKETQYF